The T cell receptor beta chain described here comes from a study of blood T cell repertoires in COVID-19. Study context: In each case, the material was cDNA or gDNA derived from T cells, B-cell-depleted T cells, or PBMCs.

The germline CDR1 and CDR2 sequences are MNHEY and SVGEGT. Trimming took 6 bases from V and 6 from J; bases not matched to a gene: 12. The CDR3 runs 15 residues. There are a few counts of this clone. Methods used by the authors: Reference gene primer amplification in the assay estimated nucleated cell counts. TCRdb keeps only in-frame clones here, not all; method: immunoSEQ multiplex PCR. V and J calls plus clone size are reproduced from that table; the DNA served to infer D and trimming. The sample has 150,000 to 200,000 clones, 65% to 85% seen once; the top ten hold more than 7%. Sequencing used peripheral blood. The chain couples TRBV6-2 or TRBV6-3 to TRBJ1-2; 8 bases are a match to TRBD1. The receptor comes from a woman older than 75 with active or convalescent COVID-19. CDR3 in amino acids: CASSLGQGKANGYTF. The CDR3 DNA is TGTGCCAGCAGCCTTGGACAGGGCAAGGCTAATGGCTACACCTTC.